This T cell receptor (beta chain) was identified during a study of OX40 agonist ivuxolimab in advanced cancers. This clone was counted only a few times. Clones were sequenced by immunoSEQ multiplex PCR, and TCRdb holds only the in-frame ones, with some missing. This sample has roughly 75,000 clones, with about 89% found just once. Trimming took off 6 bases at V and 1 base at J, with 9 bases between the two ends. In germline, CDR1 is SGHTA, CDR2 FQGTGA. The CDR3 loop spans 13 amino acids. This chain links TRBV7-3 with TRBJ1-1, with unresolved D. The sequence was collected from an adult with an advanced solid tumor such as melanoma, head and neck, liver or kidney cancer. The source material was CD4+ or CD8+ T cells sorted from blood, sampled in a trial of the OX40 agonist ivuxolimab. The CDR3 here is CASREGGNTEAFF. DNA for the CDR3: TGTGCCAGCAGAGAAGGAGGGAACACTGAAGCTTTCTTT.